This TCR beta chain was captured in a study of shared T cell receptors in the human thymus. A few counts support this clone. V gave up 6 bases and J gave up 5 bases; unmatched junction bases: 7. Germline CDR1 MNHNS, CDR2 SASEGT. This CDR3 has 14 residues. Profiled with immunoSEQ multiplex PCR; TCRdb holds only in-frame clones, not every one. This repertoire shows more than 550,000 clones, 80% to 90% found once; its top ten account for more than 0.008%. The same data also contributed to another study, on human thymus T cells. As that study records: Obtained as resections during corrective heart surgery, the thymus tissue was then studied. Within thymic and blood repertoires, V and J gene usage appeared to be biased. Thymic repertoires of unrelated individuals were reported in related research to overlap highly.

The specimen was thymocytes. This TCR was sampled from a girl younger than two with a congenital heart defect. The rearrangement links TRBV6-1 to TRBJ2-5; TRBD1 aligns across 9 bases. The CDR3 loop is CASSLTGGGETQYF. DNA of the CDR3: TGTGCCAGCAGCCTGACAGGGGGAGGTGAGACCCAGTACTTC.